The source of this T cell receptor beta chain is a study of T cell repertoires in cytomegalovirus infection. Study at large: The public TCR beta signatures pointed to both CMV infection and matching HLA type.

The germline V and J ends were trimmed by 1 base and 3 bases, with 12 bases remaining between them. The germline V gene has CDR1 PRHDT and CDR2 FYEKMQ (reference sequence). This CDR3 has 16 amino acids. TCRdb called the reads again in MiXCR, with one record for every CDR3 protein. Found here are 740,000 or so distinct CDR3 sequences, roughly 36% of them singletons; the top ten hold 2.8%. The clonotype comes from a human donor in good health (CMV status not recorded). Some clones in this sample may be carry-over from other donors' samples. Sequencing was done on a sample of PBMCs. This rearrangement joins TRBV13 to TRBJ2-2; D ambiguous. CDR3 sequence reads: CASSLEGSVDTGELFF. The CDR3 region has the DNA TGTGCCAGCAGCTTAGAAGGTTCAGTGGACACCGGGGAGCTGTTTTTT.